A selection of T cell receptor beta chains follows, all from one sample in a study of a mutant IDH1 vaccine in newly diagnosed glioma. The data were produced by immunoSEQ multiplex PCR, yet TCRdb's version contains in-frame clones alone and is incomplete. The sample shows 90,000 to 100,000 clones, over 85% of them seen only once. The specimen was PBMCs, collected from a glioma patient treated with radiotherapy, temozolomide or both. These receptors all stem from a woman aged 45-59 years with glioma. Each CDR3 is given with its conserved first and last residue. The order of the fields is clone size, V gene, D gene, J gene, CDR3 protein, CDR3 DNA. A D gene is named only where the DNA matches it firmly. Size tells how often a clone was seen (once, few, many) or the class of an expanded clone, and some rows leave it out.

clone_size: -
v_call: TRBV5-1
d_call: -
j_call: TRBJ2-1
cdr3_aa: CASSLWDLGRPSNEQFF
cdr3_nt: TGCGCCAGCAGCTTGTGGGACCTCGGGAGACCAAGTAATGAGCAGTTCTTC

clone_size: -
v_call: TRBV6-1
d_call: -
j_call: TRBJ2-7
cdr3_aa: CASSSDVAYEQYF
cdr3_nt: TGTGCCAGCAGCTCGGACGTAGCCTACGAGCAGTACTTC

clone_size: few
v_call: TRBV11-2
d_call: TRBD2
j_call: TRBJ2-1
cdr3_aa: CASSLGRKVAGGSYNEQFF
cdr3_nt: TGTGCCAGCAGCTTAGGCCGAAAGGTAGCGGGGGGCTCCTACAATGAGCAGTTCTTC

clone_size: -
v_call: TRBV11-3
d_call: -
j_call: TRBJ2-1
cdr3_aa: CASSPRMSSSYNEQFF
cdr3_nt: TGTGCCAGCTCCCCGCGGATGTCCAGCTCCTACAATGAGCAGTTCTTC

clone_size: -
v_call: TRBV4-1
d_call: -
j_call: TRBJ1-6
cdr3_aa: CASSLALNSPLHF
cdr3_nt: TGCGCCAGCAGCCTGGCCCTTAACTCACCCCTCCACTTT

clone_size: -
v_call: TRBV30
d_call: TRBD1
j_call: TRBJ2-7
cdr3_aa: CAWSEGQGAGYEQYF
cdr3_nt: TGTGCCTGGAGTGAGGGACAGGGCGCAGGTTACGAGCAGTACTTC

clone_size: few
v_call: TRBV1
d_call: -
j_call: TRBJ1-2
cdr3_aa: CTSSQDWSAWEWYGYTF
cdr3_nt: TGCACCAGCAGCCAAGATTGGTCGGCCTGGGAGTGGTATGGCTACACCTTC

clone_size: -
v_call: TRBV30
d_call: -
j_call: TRBJ2-7
cdr3_aa: CAWSSGYEQYF
cdr3_nt: TGTGCCTGGAGCTCCGGCTACGAGCAGTACTTC

clone_size: -
v_call: TRBV6-1
d_call: -
j_call: TRBJ2-7
cdr3_aa: CASSPTGYPSYEQYF
cdr3_nt: TGTGCCAGCTCCCCCACGGGGTACCCCTCCTACGAGCAGTACTTC

clone_size: few
v_call: TRBV28
d_call: -
j_call: TRBJ1-2
cdr3_aa: CASSLRNGYTF
cdr3_nt: TGTGCCAGCAGTTTACGTAATGGCTACACCTTC

clone_size: -
v_call: TRBV2
d_call: -
j_call: TRBJ2-3
cdr3_aa: CASFSGLALFGADTQYF
cdr3_nt: TGTGCCAGCTTTTCGGGACTTGCCCTATTCGGCGCAGATACGCAGTATTTT

clone_size: -
v_call: TRBV10-3
d_call: -
j_call: TRBJ1-5
cdr3_aa: CAISEFQGDQPQHF
cdr3_nt: TGTGCCATCAGTGAGTTCCAGGGCGATCAGCCCCAGCATTTT

clone_size: -
v_call: TRBV28
d_call: -
j_call: TRBJ1-5
cdr3_aa: CASSRKWGQPQHF
cdr3_nt: TGTGCCAGTAGCCGGAAGTGGGGTCAACCCCAGCATTTT

clone_size: -
v_call: TRBV27
d_call: -
j_call: TRBJ2-1
cdr3_aa: CASSSPGEQFF
cdr3_nt: TGTGCCAGCTCTTCCCCGGGGGAGCAGTTCTTC

clone_size: -
v_call: TRBV19
d_call: -
j_call: TRBJ1-1
cdr3_aa: CASSIDGSTEAFF
cdr3_nt: TGTGCCAGTAGTATTGATGGCAGCACTGAAGCTTTCTTT

clone_size: few
v_call: TRBV6-6
d_call: -
j_call: TRBJ2-7
cdr3_aa: CASSPASYEQYF
cdr3_nt: TGTGCCAGCAGTCCGGCTTCCTACGAGCAGTACTTC

clone_size: -
v_call: TRBV9
d_call: -
j_call: TRBJ2-3
cdr3_aa: CASAYRGANRDTQYF
cdr3_nt: TGTGCCTCAGCCTACCGGGGGGCCAACCGGGATACGCAGTATTTT

clone_size: -
v_call: TRBV30
d_call: -
j_call: TRBJ1-1
cdr3_aa: CAWTLADTEAFF
cdr3_nt: TGTGCCTGGACTCTGGCGGACACTGAAGCTTTCTTT

clone_size: -
v_call: TRBV9
d_call: -
j_call: TRBJ1-1
cdr3_aa: CASSVVQRASEAFF
cdr3_nt: TGTGCCAGCAGCGTAGTCCAGAGGGCGTCTGAAGCTTTCTTT

clone_size: few
v_call: TRBV30
d_call: -
j_call: TRBJ1-2
cdr3_aa: CAWSVGVNYGYTF
cdr3_nt: TGTGCCTGGAGTGTAGGAGTGAACTATGGCTACACCTTC

clone_size: -
v_call: TRBV18
d_call: -
j_call: TRBJ2-1
cdr3_aa: CASSAGVPTYNEQFF
cdr3_nt: TGTGCCAGCTCGGCAGGGGTACCCACCTACAATGAGCAGTTCTTC

clone_size: -
v_call: TRBV28
d_call: -
j_call: TRBJ2-1
cdr3_aa: CASGTIWAESSYNEQFF
cdr3_nt: TGTGCCAGCGGTACTATTTGGGCGGAGAGCTCCTACAATGAGCAGTTCTTC

clone_size: -
v_call: TRBV9
d_call: TRBD1
j_call: TRBJ2-7
cdr3_aa: CASSEGDRVPYEQYF
cdr3_nt: TGTGCCAGCAGCGAGGGGGACAGGGTTCCCTACGAGCAGTACTTC

clone_size: -
v_call: TRBV5-4
d_call: -
j_call: TRBJ1-1
cdr3_aa: CASSLTVGNTEAFF
cdr3_nt: TGTGCCAGCAGCCTGACGGTTGGTAACACTGAAGCTTTCTTT